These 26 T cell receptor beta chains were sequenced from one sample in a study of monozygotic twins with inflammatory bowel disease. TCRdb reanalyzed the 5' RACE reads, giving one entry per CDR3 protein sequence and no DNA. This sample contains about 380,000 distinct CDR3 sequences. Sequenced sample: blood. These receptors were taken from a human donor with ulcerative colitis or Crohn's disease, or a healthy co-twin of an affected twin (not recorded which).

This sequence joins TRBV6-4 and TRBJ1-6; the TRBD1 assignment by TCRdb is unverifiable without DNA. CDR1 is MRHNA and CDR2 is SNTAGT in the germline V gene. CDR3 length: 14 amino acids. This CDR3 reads CASSATGGNSPLHF.

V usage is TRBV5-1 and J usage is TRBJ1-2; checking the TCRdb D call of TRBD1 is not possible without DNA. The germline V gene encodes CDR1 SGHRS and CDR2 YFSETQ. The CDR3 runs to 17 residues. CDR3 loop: CASSPAPGAFTGYGYTF. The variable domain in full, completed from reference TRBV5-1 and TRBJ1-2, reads KAGVTQTPRYLIKTRGQQVTLSCSPISGHRSVSWYQQTPGQGLQFLFEYFSETQRNKGNFPGRFSGRQFSNSRSEMNVSTLELGDSALYLCASSPAPGAFTGYGYTFGSGTRLTVV.

The chain's CDR3 is CASSNRGGTEAFF. This rearrangement joins TRBV5-6 to TRBJ1-1; the TCRdb call, TRBD1, lacks DNA for checking. CDR3 size: 13 residues. Germline assignment: CDR1 SGHDT and CDR2 YYEEEE.

Here the CDR3 reads CASSFPTGSTEAFF. V is TRBV13 and J is TRBJ1-1; the TCRdb D gene call, TRBD1, has no DNA to confirm it. The germline V gene has CDR1 PRHDT and CDR2 FYEKMQ (reference sequence). The length of the CDR3 is 14 residues. Using reference TRBV13 and TRBJ1-1 for the parts outside the CDR3, the full variable domain is AAGVIQSPRHLIKEKRETATLKCYPIPRHDTVYWYQQGPGQDPQFLISFYEKMQSDKGSIPDRFSAQQFSDYHSELNMSSLELGDSALYFCASSFPTGSTEAFFGQGTRLTVV.

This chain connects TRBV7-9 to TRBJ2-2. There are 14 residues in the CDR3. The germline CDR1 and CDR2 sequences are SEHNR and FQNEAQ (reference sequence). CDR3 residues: CASIVPIGTGELFF.

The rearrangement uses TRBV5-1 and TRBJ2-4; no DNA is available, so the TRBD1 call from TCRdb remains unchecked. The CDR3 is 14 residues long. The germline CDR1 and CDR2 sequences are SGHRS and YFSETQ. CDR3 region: CASRLQGAKNIQYF.

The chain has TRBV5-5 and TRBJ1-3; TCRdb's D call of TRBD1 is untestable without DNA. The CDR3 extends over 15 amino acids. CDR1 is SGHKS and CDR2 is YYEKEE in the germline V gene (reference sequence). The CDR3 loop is CASSLEPGTGNTIYF.

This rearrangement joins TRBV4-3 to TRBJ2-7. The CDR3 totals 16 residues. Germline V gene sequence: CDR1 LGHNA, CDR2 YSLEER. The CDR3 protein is CASSQSRSRHSYEQYF.

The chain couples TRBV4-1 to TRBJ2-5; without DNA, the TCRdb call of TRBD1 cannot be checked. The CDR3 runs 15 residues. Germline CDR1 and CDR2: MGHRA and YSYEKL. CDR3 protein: CASSLGLGTVYSQYF.

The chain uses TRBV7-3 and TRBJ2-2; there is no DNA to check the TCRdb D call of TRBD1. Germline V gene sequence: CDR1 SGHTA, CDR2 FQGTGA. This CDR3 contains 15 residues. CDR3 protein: CASSSGHTLGGELFF.

The CDR3 region is CASRGQPYGEQYF. This chain joins TRBV7-9 and TRBJ2-7; TCRdb's D call, TRBD1, is unchecked because there is no DNA. CDR1 is SEHNR and CDR2 is FQNEAQ in the germline V gene (reference sequence). The CDR3 covers 13 residues.

CDR3 sequence reads: CSAPGTVNTGELFF. The chain joins TRBV20-1 to TRBJ2-2; without DNA, the TCRdb call of TRBD1 cannot be checked. Germline V CDR1 and CDR2: DFQATT, SNEGSKA (reference sequence). The CDR3 runs 14 residues.

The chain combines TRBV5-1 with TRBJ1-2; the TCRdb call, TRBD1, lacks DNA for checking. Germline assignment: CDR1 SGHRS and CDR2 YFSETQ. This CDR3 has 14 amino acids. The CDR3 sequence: CASSSEGQNYGYTF.

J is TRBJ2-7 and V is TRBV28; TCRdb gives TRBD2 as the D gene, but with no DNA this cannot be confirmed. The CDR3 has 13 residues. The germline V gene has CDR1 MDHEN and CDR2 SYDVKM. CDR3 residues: CASSFPAKYEQYF.

The CDR3 here is CASSSLGRGRGYTF. The chain links TRBV28 to TRBJ1-2; lacking DNA, the TRBD1 call made by TCRdb goes unchecked. The CDR3 is 14 residues long. Germline V lookup: CDR1 MDHEN, CDR2 SYDVKM.

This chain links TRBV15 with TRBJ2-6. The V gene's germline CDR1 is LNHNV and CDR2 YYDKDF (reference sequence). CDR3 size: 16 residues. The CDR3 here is CATSTGGVSGANVLTF. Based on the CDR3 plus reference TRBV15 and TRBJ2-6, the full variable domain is DAMVIQNPRYQVTQFGKPVTLSCSQTLNHNVMYWYQQKSSQAPKLLFHYYDKDFNNEADTPDNFQSRRPNTSFCFLDIRSPGLGDTAMYLCATSTGGVSGANVLTFGAGSRLTVL.

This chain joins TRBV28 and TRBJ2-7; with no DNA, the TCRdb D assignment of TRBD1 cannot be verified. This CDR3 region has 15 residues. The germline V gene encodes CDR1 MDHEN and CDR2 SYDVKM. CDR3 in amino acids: CASTYGGDLNYEQYF.

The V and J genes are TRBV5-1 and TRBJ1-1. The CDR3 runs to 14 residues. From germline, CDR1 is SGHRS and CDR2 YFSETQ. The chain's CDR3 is CASSLEAVNTEAFF.

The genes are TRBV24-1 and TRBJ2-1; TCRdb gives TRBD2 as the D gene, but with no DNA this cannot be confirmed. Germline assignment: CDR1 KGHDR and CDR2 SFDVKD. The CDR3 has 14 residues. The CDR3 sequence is CATSGPSSGNEQFF.

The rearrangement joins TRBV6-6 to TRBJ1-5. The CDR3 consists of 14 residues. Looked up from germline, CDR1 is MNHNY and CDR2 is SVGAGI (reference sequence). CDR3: CASSYPETDQPQHF.

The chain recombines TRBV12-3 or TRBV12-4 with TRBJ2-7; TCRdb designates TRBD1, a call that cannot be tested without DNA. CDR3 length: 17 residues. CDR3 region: CASSLNIGQGEFYEQYF.

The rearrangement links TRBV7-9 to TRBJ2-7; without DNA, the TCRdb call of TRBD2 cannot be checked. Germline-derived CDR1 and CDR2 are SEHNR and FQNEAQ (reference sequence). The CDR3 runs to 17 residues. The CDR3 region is CASSPKRASTSSYEQYF.

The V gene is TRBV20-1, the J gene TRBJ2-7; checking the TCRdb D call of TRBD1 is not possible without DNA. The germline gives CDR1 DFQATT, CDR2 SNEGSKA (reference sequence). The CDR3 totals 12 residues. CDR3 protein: CSGTEEPYEQYF.

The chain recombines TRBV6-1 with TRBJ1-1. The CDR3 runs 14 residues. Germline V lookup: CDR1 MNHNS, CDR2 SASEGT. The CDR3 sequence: CASNRDGMNTEAFF.

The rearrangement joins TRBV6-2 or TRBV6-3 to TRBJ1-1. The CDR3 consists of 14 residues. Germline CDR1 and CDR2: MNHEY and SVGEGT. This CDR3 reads CASSFRRSDTEAFF.

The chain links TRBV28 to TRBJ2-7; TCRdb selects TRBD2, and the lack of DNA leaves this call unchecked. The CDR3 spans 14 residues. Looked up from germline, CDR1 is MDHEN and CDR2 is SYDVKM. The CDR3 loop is CASSLNGAPYEQYF.